This is a list of T cell receptor beta chains from one sample in a study of blood T cell repertoires in COVID-19. The data were produced by immunoSEQ multiplex PCR, yet TCRdb's version contains in-frame clones alone and is incomplete. The table has under 250,000 clones, about 83% seen once. Sequences were obtained from PBMCs or T cells enriched from blood (not recorded which). The source is a woman aged 40 to 50 who had been exposed to COVID-19. The CDR3 runs from the conserved cysteine through the conserved F or W. Fields, in order: V gene, clone size, D gene, J gene, CDR3 DNA, CDR3 protein. D genes are given only for firm matches. Clone size appears in some rows only: once, few, many, or a class for an expanded clone.

TRBV7-2	NA	NA	TRBJ1-5	TGTGCCAGCAGAGACAGTAGCAATCAGCCCCAGCATTTT	CASRDSSNQPQHF
TRBV7-2	NA	TRBD2	TRBJ2-1	TGTGCCAGCGGGGGGGACCTGGCGAGGAGCTCCTACAATGAGCAGTTCTTC	CASGGDLARSSYNEQFF
TRBV9	NA	TRBD1	TRBJ1-2	TGTGCCAGCAGCGTAGAAGGACAGGGAACCTATGGCTACACCTTC	CASSVEGQGTYGYTF
TRBV10-3	NA	TRBD1	TRBJ1-2	TGTGCCATCAGTGACGACAGGGGCCCCTATGGCTACACCTTC	CAISDDRGPYGYTF
TRBV18	NA	NA	TRBJ2-3	TGTGCCAGCTCACCACCTAGTCATACCACAGATACGCAGTATTTT	CASSPPSHTTDTQYF
TRBV18	NA	NA	TRBJ2-2	TGTGCCAGCTCACCTGGTACCAGAAACACCGGGGAGCTGTTTTTT	CASSPGTRNTGELFF
TRBV6-5	NA	NA	TRBJ2-6	TGTGCCAGCACCTCGTCTGGGGCCAACGTCCTGACTTTC	CASTSSGANVLTF
TRBV9	few	TRBD2	TRBJ2-3	TGTGCCAGCAGCGTCACCATTCTAGCGGGGGGGGATACGCAGTATTTT	CASSVTILAGGDTQYF
TRBV12-5	few	TRBD1	TRBJ1-2	TGTGCTAGTGGTCAGGGGGGCTCCTATGGCTACACCTTC	CASGQGGSYGYTF
TRBV2	NA	NA	TRBJ1-3	TGTGCCAGCAGTGAAGGGCAGGGTATGATAAACACCATATATTTT	CASSEGQGMINTIYF
TRBV19	NA	TRBD1	TRBJ2-3	TGTGCCAGCAGAGGACAGGGAGGAAATACGCAGTATTTT	CASRGQGGNTQYF
TRBV28	once	TRBD2	TRBJ2-7	TGTGCCAGCAGTTTGGCTAGCGGGGTCTACGAGCAGTACTTC	CASSLASGVYEQYF
TRBV30	once	TRBD1	TRBJ1-5	TGTGCCTGGAGCCGGGACAGGGCCAATCAGCCCCAGCATTTT	CAWSRDRANQPQHF
TRBV7-9	NA	TRBD2	TRBJ2-5	TGTGCCAGCAGCTCCACGATTTATAGCGGGGGGGAGACCCAGTACTTC	CASSSTIYSGGETQYF
TRBV2	NA	TRBD1	TRBJ2-3	TGTGCCAGCGGACAGGGACAGCCGAGCACAGATACGCAGTATTTT	CASGQGQPSTDTQYF
TRBV7-6	NA	TRBD2	TRBJ2-2	TGTGCCAGCAGCCCCACCGGGGGGTCCCCCACCGGGGAGCTGTTTTTT	CASSPTGGSPTGELFF
TRBV25-1	few	NA	TRBJ1-1	TGTGCCAGCAGTGATCGAGAGGGGGATCCCATGTTAGCTTTCTTT	CASSDREGDPMLAFF
TRBV18	few	NA	TRBJ2-7	TGTGCCAGCTCACCTACAGTATACGAGCAGTACTTC	CASSPTVYEQYF
TRBV10-3	NA	NA	TRBJ2-1	TGTGCCACCACGAGGGGGAGCGGGGCTCTGAATGAGCAGTTCTTC	CATTRGSGALNEQFF
TRBV19	NA	TRBD1	TRBJ1-2	TGTGCCAGTAGTCCCCGGACAGGTTATGGCTACACCTTC	CASSPRTGYGYTF
TRBV19	NA	NA	TRBJ1-2	TGTGCCAGTAGTATAGCGGAGTTCTCGACCCACTATGGCTACACCTTC	CASSIAEFSTHYGYTF
TRBV3-1/TRBV3-2	NA	TRBD1	TRBJ1-6	TGTGCCAGCAGCCAAGGAGGGGGCGCATCGACAGGCTCACCCCTCCACTTT	CASSQGGGASTGSPLHF
TRBV7-6	NA	NA	TRBJ1-2	TGTGCCAGCAGCTCGACGGGAGGCTCTAACTATGGCTACACCTTC	CASSSTGGSNYGYTF
TRBV28	NA	TRBD1	TRBJ1-5	TGTGCCAGCAGTTTACCCGGGACAGAGGTTCATCAGCCCCAGCATTTT	CASSLPGTEVHQPQHF
TRBV6-6	NA	NA	TRBJ1-1	TGTGCCAGCGGAGTACAGGAGAACACTGAAGCTTTCTTT	CASGVQENTEAFF
TRBV28	NA	NA	TRBJ2-7	TGTGCCAGCAGAGAGACAGACTACGAGCAGTACTTC	CASRETDYEQYF
TRBV4-2	NA	TRBD1	TRBJ1-5	TGTGCCAGCAGCCAAGCCCCAGGGACAGGGGGGGATCAGCCCCAGCATTTT	CASSQAPGTGGDQPQHF
TRBV7-6	NA	NA	TRBJ1-5	TGTGCCAGCAGCCTAGGGAGGGCGGGGACGCCCCAGCATTTT	CASSLGRAGTPQHF
TRBV13	once	NA	TRBJ1-2	TGTGCCAGCAGCCCCCGGGACATGGGGATATCAAGCTACACCTTC	CASSPRDMGISSYTF
TRBV27	NA	TRBD1	TRBJ1-2	TGTGCCAGCAGCCTTACCCCCGGACAGGACCGCTATGGCTACACCTTC	CASSLTPGQDRYGYTF
TRBV12-2	NA	NA	TRBJ2-7	TGTGCAAGTCGCTTGGGGTCGGACAGCTCCTACGAGCAGTACTTC	CASRLGSDSSYEQYF
TRBV28	NA	TRBD1	TRBJ1-2	TGTGCCAGCAGTCTCCCCCGGACAGGGGGCGCTGATGGCTACACCTTC	CASSLPRTGGADGYTF
TRBV4-3	NA	NA	TRBJ1-2	TGCGCCAGCAGCCCCCAGGCAGGCAAATTGGCGGGAGGCTACACCTTC	CASSPQAGKLAGGYTF
TRBV3-1/TRBV3-2	NA	NA	TRBJ2-2	TGTGCCAGCAGCCAGGCCACCGGGGAGCTGTTTTTT	CASSQATGELFF
TRBV27	NA	TRBD2	TRBJ2-1	TGTGCCAGCAGACTAACCTCCCTAGCGGACCTCTCCTACAATGAGCAGTTCTTC	CASRLTSLADLSYNEQFF
TRBV28	NA	TRBD1	TRBJ2-1	TGTGCCAGCAGTTTAAGGGGACAGCACAATGAGCAGTTCTTC	CASSLRGQHNEQFF
TRBV6-2/TRBV6-3	once	TRBD1	TRBJ1-5	TGTGCCAGCAGCATACAGGGGAATCAGCCCCAGCATTTT	CASSIQGNQPQHF
TRBV4-2	NA	TRBD2	TRBJ2-5	TGTGCCAGCAGCCAAGGTACTAGCGGGGGTGAAGAGACCCAGTACTTC	CASSQGTSGGEETQYF
TRBV27	NA	TRBD1	TRBJ2-7	TGTGCCAGCGTCTTCCGGACAGGGGTCGGGGAGCAGTACTTC	CASVFRTGVGEQYF
TRBV7-9	NA	NA	TRBJ1-5	TGTGCCAGCAGCTCGGTTGATCAGCCCCAGCATTTT	CASSSVDQPQHF
TRBV3-1/TRBV3-2	NA	NA	TRBJ1-2	TGTGCCAGCAGCCCCAGGGGAGGGGACTATGGCTACACCTTC	CASSPRGGDYGYTF
TRBV6-5	NA	TRBD1	TRBJ2-2	TGTGCCACAAAGAAACCGGGACAGGGGACCGGGGAGCTGTTTTTT	CATKKPGQGTGELFF
TRBV7-8	NA	TRBD1	TRBJ2-1	TGTGCCAGCAGCTCCCGGCCGGGACAGGGTTACAATGAGCAGTTCTTC	CASSSRPGQGYNEQFF
TRBV6-1	NA	NA	TRBJ1-2	TGTGCCAGCAGTGAACAGGGCTATGGCTACACCTTC	CASSEQGYGYTF
TRBV6-4	NA	NA	TRBJ2-2	TGTGCCAGCTCGACAGGGGTGCGGGGGACCGGGGAGCTGTTTTTT	CASSTGVRGTGELFF
TRBV7-6	NA	TRBD2	TRBJ2-1	TGTGCCAGCAGTTTAGCGGGGGCCGCCTACAATGAGCAGTTCTTC	CASSLAGAAYNEQFF
TRBV27	NA	NA	TRBJ1-4	TGTGCCACCCACTTCAATGAAAAACTGTTTTTT	CATHFNEKLFF
TRBV5-6	NA	TRBD1	TRBJ1-2	TGTGCCAGCAGCCTCTCTACAGGGGGCTTCGGTGGCTACACCTTC	CASSLSTGGFGGYTF
TRBV19	NA	NA	TRBJ1-2	TGTGCCAGTAAGTCCCCAGAGACATATGGCTACACCTTC	CASKSPETYGYTF
TRBV27	NA	NA	TRBJ1-5	TGTGCCAGCAGTCCCCGCCGGGGAGGTCAGCCCCAGCATTTT	CASSPRRGGQPQHF
TRBV2	NA	TRBD1	TRBJ1-2	TGTGCCAGCAGGGACAGGGGTAACTATGGCTACACCTTC	CASRDRGNYGYTF
TRBV7-9	NA	NA	TRBJ1-6	TGTGCCAGCAGCTTAGCCGGGTCACCCCTCCACTTT	CASSLAGSPLHF
TRBV28	NA	TRBD1	TRBJ1-3	TGTGCCAGCACCGAAGGGGGACAGGGTTACTCTGGAAACACCATATATTTT	CASTEGGQGYSGNTIYF
TRBV19	NA	TRBD2	TRBJ2-7	TGTGCCAGTAGTATTAGCGGGGCCCCCTACGAGCAGTACTTC	CASSISGAPYEQYF
TRBV19	NA	NA	TRBJ1-1	TGTGCCAGTAGGAGAGCAGGGGATGAGGTGAACACTGAAGCTTTCTTT	CASRRAGDEVNTEAFF
TRBV11-2	NA	NA	TRBJ1-4	TGTGCCAGCAGCTTAAACAGGGTCAACGAAAAACTGTTTTTT	CASSLNRVNEKLFF
TRBV7-6	NA	TRBD1	TRBJ2-5	TGTGCCAGCAGCCTAAGACAGGGATCGCAAGAGACCCAGTACTTC	CASSLRQGSQETQYF
TRBV5-5	NA	TRBD1	TRBJ1-4	TGTGCCAGCAGCTTGGCCGGCAGGGGGGCAGCTAATGAAAAACTGTTTTTT	CASSLAGRGAANEKLFF
TRBV11-2	NA	TRBD2	TRBJ2-5	TGTGCCAGCAGCTACGTAGCGGGGGGCCAGAGGGAGACCCAGTACTTC	CASSYVAGGQRETQYF